The rows below give T cell receptor beta chains drawn from one sample of a study of cytomegalovirus exposure and HLA in healthy donors. Repertoires were generated with immunoSEQ multiplex PCR, while TCRdb's copy carries only in-frame clones and drops some. Here the sample spans some 150,000 clones, about 80% being singletons. The specimen was PBMCs. These receptors came from a man under 40 in good health and CMV-seropositive. CDR3s include the opening cysteine and the closing phenylalanine or tryptophan.

v_call	j_call	cdr3_aa
TRBV4-1	TRBJ2-2	CASSQGLGTSVPNTGELFF
TRBV6-5	TRBJ1-1	CASSYPTGKAFF
TRBV15	TRBJ1-2	CATSGIKRSPYGYTF
TRBV28	TRBJ1-5	CASSRVDGNQPQHF
TRBV9	TRBJ2-7	CASSVGRGETYEQYF
TRBV9	TRBJ2-5	CASSAQVGGPEETQYF
TRBV2	TRBJ2-7	CASRTTSGRLAPEQYF
TRBV28	TRBJ1-1	CASSPVGENTEAFF
TRBV10-3	TRBJ2-7	CAISGGQGAGEQYF
TRBV5-1	TRBJ1-4	CASSYREGGEKLFF
TRBV7-9	TRBJ2-3	CASSPGTGGGDTQYF
TRBV5-6	TRBJ2-7	CASSPKLAPLREQYF
TRBV5-1	TRBJ2-1	CASSLSWGGGNEQFF
TRBV12-5	TRBJ1-2	CASGSEGLRSGYTF
TRBV5-1	TRBJ2-5	CASRTGGASSATMQETQYF
TRBV9	TRBJ2-1	CASSVAWERNEQFF
TRBV27	-	CAPSGSWGVEQYF
TRBV6-5	TRBJ1-4	CASSASDREGKLFF
TRBV28	TRBJ1-1	CASRYPGQILEAFF
TRBV5-1	TRBJ2-1	CASRLILAGYNEQFF
TRBV7-9	TRBJ2-7	CASSLAGGGLPEQYF
TRBV10-3	TRBJ2-7	CAIRTGTGGPYEQYF
TRBV28	TRBJ1-5	CASGQFRGQPQHF
TRBV7-9	TRBJ2-5	CASSEGTRKIETQYF
TRBV6-6	TRBJ1-4	CASRLRQDRQEELFF
TRBV7-9	TRBJ2-7	CASSLTYGQGYRIYEQYF
TRBV28	TRBJ2-1	CASSFRTSETGRGKFF
TRBV11-3	TRBJ2-3	CASSFQVTDTQYF
TRBV18	TRBJ2-7	CASSPETGGYEQYF
TRBV19	TRBJ2-5	CASSILGGQETQYF
TRBV6-6	TRBJ1-5	CASSYGTGPSNQPQHF
TRBV5-5	TRBJ2-7	CASSPQNPIEQYF
TRBV7-3	TRBJ2-3	CASSGQATGVDTQYF
TRBV5-8	-	CASSLGGTGTYEQYF
TRBV27	TRBJ2-1	CASSLLAGGDEQFF
TRBV11-2	TRBJ2-1	CASSPSGSFGEQFF
TRBV5-1	TRBJ2-1	CASSPGSGRRNEQFF
TRBV4-2	TRBJ2-3	CASSQSREGGADTQYF
TRBV2	TRBJ2-1	CASSSHHRSPWRDNEQFF
TRBV27	TRBJ2-7	CASSRGGGEQYF
TRBV6-1	TRBJ2-3	CASSRSQWGTDTQYF
TRBV7-8	TRBJ1-5	CASSPPPRGRDSQPQHF
TRBV29-1	TRBJ1-1	CSVEEGAEAFF
TRBV19	TRBJ2-7	CASSMRARGISGNPYEQYF
TRBV11-1	TRBJ2-3	CASSLLAGASDTQYF
TRBV6-1	TRBJ1-1	CASSTDRGAEAFF
TRBV9	TRBJ2-7	CASSVGAGQGYYEQYF
TRBV5-1	TRBJ2-5	CASSLLTGAGREQYF
TRBV19	TRBJ2-1	CASSRGGTRNEQFF
TRBV11-2	TRBJ2-1	CASSLDSSGREQFF
TRBV11-3	TRBJ2-2	CASSLGRWPTGELFF
TRBV2	TRBJ2-2	CASSETSSGRTGELFF
TRBV6-1	TRBJ2-4	CASSEGLNIQYF
TRBV7-9	TRBJ2-3	CASSLTTGANTDTQYF
TRBV7-3	TRBJ2-1	CASSLNGGLAGVKSYNEQFF
TRBV28	TRBJ2-1	CASSPRTGRSGPDNEQFF
TRBV27	TRBJ2-1	CATRGTSGREHEQFF
TRBV28	TRBJ2-4	CASRNLGDRKNIQYF
TRBV29-1	TRBJ2-1	CSVDGLAGVEQFF
TRBV7-2	TRBJ1-2	CASSFRGPRYGYTF